The 10 T cell receptor beta chains reported below all come from one sample, sequenced in a study of cytotoxic CD8 clonotypes in ibrutinib-treated CLL. Using immunoSEQ multiplex PCR, the repertoire was profiled, and TCRdb retains in-frame clones only, with some absent. The table lists over 6,500 clones, roughly three quarters of them singletons. The specimen comprised PBMCs, sampled before ibrutinib treatment. Receptors were obtained from a human donor with chronic lymphocytic leukemia.

The J gene is TRBJ2-2, the V gene TRBV5-1; D might be TRBD1 (5 bases). V was pared by 0 bases and J by 2 bases, with 11 bases between. The CDR3 contains 16 residues. CDR1 SGHRS and CDR2 YFSETQ come from the germline V gene. CDR3 sequence: CASSLVTGRNTGELFF. The CDR3 DNA reads TGCGCCAGCAGCTTGGTAACAGGCCGAAACACCGGGGAGCTGTTTTTT.

The rearrangement links TRBV5-4 to TRBJ2-5; 11 bases are a match to TRBD1. CDR3 size: 15 residues. V shed 4 bases and J 4 bases; nucleotides not matched to a gene: 6. Germline V CDR1 and CDR2: SGHNT, YYREEE (reference sequence). The CDR3 is CASSRGTGGPETQYF. For the CDR3, the DNA is TGTGCCAGCAGCCGTGGGACAGGGGGACCAGAGACCCAGTACTTC.

The chain joins TRBV5-5 to TRBJ1-1; 7 bases agree with TRBD1. This CDR3 contains 15 residues. After removal of 3 bases from V and 0 bases from J, the junction contained 5 bases not matched to a gene. Germline CDR1 and CDR2: SGHKS and YYEKEE (reference sequence). In nucleotides, the CDR3 is TGTGCCAGCAGCTCCTTCACAGGGGTGAACACTGAAGCTTTCTTT. Its translation is CASSSFTGVNTEAFF.

This clone was picked up a small number of times. J is TRBJ1-5 and V is TRBV7-9; D is uncertain. This CDR3 region has 13 residues. Germline CDR1 and CDR2: SEHNR and FQNEAQ (reference sequence). V lost 3 bases and J 1 base, leaving 4 bases between the germline ends. The DNA for the CDR3 is TGTGCCAGCAGCTTCGACAGCAATCAGCCCCAGCATTTT. Protein: CASSFDSNQPQHF.

This clone was detected only once. The chain has TRBV5-4 and TRBJ2-3; the match to TRBD2 covers 14 bases. The CDR3 extends over 18 amino acids. Germline V gene sequence: CDR1 SGHNT, CDR2 YYREEE (reference sequence). J was trimmed by 2 bases and V by 6 bases; bases with no gene match: 11. The CDR3 spells CASKGGTSGGSTTDTQYF. DNA for the CDR3: TGTGCCAGCAAAGGCGGGACTAGCGGGGGATCGACCACAGATACGCAGTATTTT. The entire variable domain, with the rest obtained from reference TRBV5-4 and TRBJ2-3, is as follows: ETGVTQSPTHLIKTRGQQVTLRCSSQSGHNTVSWYQQALGQGPQFIFQYYREEENGRGNFPPRFSGLQFPNYSSELNVNALELDDSALYLCASKGGTSGGSTTDTQYFGPGTRLTVL.

In its sample, this clone was seen a few times. This rearrangement joins TRBV5-1 to TRBJ2-2; the D is unclear. Germline V gene data show CDR1 as SGHRS and CDR2 as YFSETQ. The CDR3 is made up of 14 amino acids. V lost 7 bases and J lost 4, with 14 bases in between. The CDR3 DNA follows: TGCGCCAGCGCCACCGGTGAGAGCACCGGGGAGCTGTTTTTT. This sequence encodes CASATGESTGELFF.

The chain couples TRBV5-1 to TRBJ1-2, with 7 nucleotides matching TRBD1. CDR1 is SGHRS, CDR2 YFSETQ, per germline. The CDR3 runs to 14 residues. V shed 7 bases, J shed 6 bases, and the junction held 12 bases outside the gene matches. As DNA, the CDR3 is TGCGCCAGCGGGTTTTCCGGGACAGTAAATGGCTACACCTTC. Amino acids: CASGFSGTVNGYTF.

V is TRBV25-1 and J is TRBJ2-2; 9 bases are shared with TRBD1. This CDR3 comprises 17 residues. Trimming at V came to 2 bases and at J to 4 bases, leaving 8 bases not matched to a gene. Germline V gene sequence: CDR1 MGHDK, CDR2 SYGVNS. The CDR3: CASSEPLDRGFTGELFF. The DNA of the CDR3 is TGTGCCAGCAGTGAACCCTTGGACAGGGGATTCACCGGGGAGCTGTTTTTT. The full variable domain, completed using reference TRBV25-1 and TRBJ2-2, is EADIYQTPRYLVIGTGKKITLECSQTMGHDKMYWYQQDPGMELHLIHYSYGVNSTEKGDLSSESTVSRIRTEHFPLTLESARPSHTSQYLCASSEPLDRGFTGELFFGEGSRLTVL.

This clone appeared a single time. V and J are TRBV12-1 and TRBJ2-3; the table's D call of TRBD2 was not tested on the DNA. TRBV12-1 is a known pseudogene. This CDR3 is 15 amino acids long. CDR3 region: CASSFTGSSTDTQYF. The CDR3 DNA reads TGTGCCAGCAGCTTTACGGGGTCTAGCACAGATACGCAGTATTTT.

The chain is built from TRBV5-4 and TRBJ2-6; a weak D match, TRBD2 (5 bases). Trimming left V 7 bases short and J 0 bases short, with 17 bases between. The CDR3 has 17 residues. The germline CDR1 and CDR2 sequences are SGHNT and YYREEE (reference sequence). The CDR3: CASGLGRTFSGANVLTF. CDR3 DNA sequence: TGTGCCAGCGGCCTCGGGCGGACTTTCTCTGGGGCCAACGTCCTGACTTTC.